Given below is one T cell receptor (beta chain) in context. Only in-frame clones appear in the TCRdb table, and some are missing; sequencing was by immunoSEQ multiplex PCR. The data contain 140,000 to 150,000 clones, 93% of them singletons. This record belongs to a study of control samples from healthy donors and cancer patients. CDR1 and CDR2 (germline): MNHEY, SVGAGI. V was cut by 6 bases and J by 1 base, with 9 bases left in between. The CDR3 has 13 residues. Sequencing was done on a sample of blood. The TCR sequence derives from a man younger than 30 in good health. The chain is built from TRBV6-5 and TRBJ1-1; a weak D match, TRBD1 (6 bases). The CDR3 protein is CASSGTRNTEAFF. Written as DNA, the CDR3 is TGTGCCAGCAGCGGGACAAGGAACACTGAAGCTTTCTTT.